This entry describes one TCR beta chain. Its specificity is not known. The germline V gene has CDR1 SNHLY and CDR2 FYNNEI. The CDR3 covers 16 residues. V was cut by 7 bases and J by 1 base, with 17 bases left in between. From blood CD8+ and CD4+ T cells, TCR beta sequences were generated. It was negative isolation that provided the CD8+ and CD4+ T cells, whereas TEMRA cells were enriched by FACS. This record belongs to a study of CD8 T cells in Susac syndrome. The study, taken as a whole, reports: The number of individuals included in the study's TCR sequencing and HLA analysis was acknowledged as relatively small.

RNA in amounts of about 0.5 to 1 ug was reverse transcribed with random hexamers. Multiplex immunoSEQ PCR targeted 54 Vbeta and 13 Jbeta TCR beta segments. MiXCR was run by TCRdb on the immunoSEQ multiplex PCR reads, yielding one entry per CDR3 protein. This sample has 200,000 or so distinct CDR3 sequences, with approximately 96% found just once. What was sequenced was CD4+ T cells from PBMCs. The clonotype originates from a human donor with multiple sclerosis. The chain joins TRBV2 to TRBJ1-5; maybe TRBD1 (6 bases). CDR3 in amino acids: CASTWGHLGSNQPQHF. CDR3 coding DNA: TGTGCCAGCACCTGGGGACACCTAGGGAGCAATCAGCCCCAGCATTTT.